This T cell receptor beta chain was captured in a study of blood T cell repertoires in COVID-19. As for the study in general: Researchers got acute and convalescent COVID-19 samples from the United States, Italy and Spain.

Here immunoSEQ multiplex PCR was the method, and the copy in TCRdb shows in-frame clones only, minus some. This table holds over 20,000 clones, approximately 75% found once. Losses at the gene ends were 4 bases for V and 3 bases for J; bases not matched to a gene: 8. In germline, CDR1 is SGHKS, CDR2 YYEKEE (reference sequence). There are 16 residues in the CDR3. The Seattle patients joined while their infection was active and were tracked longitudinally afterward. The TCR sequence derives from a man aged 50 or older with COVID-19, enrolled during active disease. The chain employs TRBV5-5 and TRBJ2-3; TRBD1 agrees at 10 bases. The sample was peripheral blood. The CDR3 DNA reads TGTGCCAGCAGCCGGACAGGGGGTTTAGTGACAGATACGCAGTATTTT. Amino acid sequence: CASSRTGGLVTDTQYF.